This entry concerns a single TCR beta chain. Its specificity is not known. These data are taken from a study of early T cells in non-severe SARS-CoV-2 infection. Study-wide context: The authors sequenced bulk RNA from unsorted whole blood, leaving chains unpaired.

Individual cDNA molecules received unique molecular identifiers. TCRdb ran MiXCR on the 5' RACE reads and lists one entry per CDR3 protein. This table holds about 63,000 distinct CDR3 sequences, over 10% found once. Points from the study as a whole: Lookups in VDJdb leaned toward anti-spike CD8 responses and missed private and CD4 specificities.

Sequenced material: whole blood. This TCR was sampled from an adult who was a healthcare worker with PCR-confirmed SARS-CoV-2 infection or an uninfected control (not recorded which).

The CDR3 bases are TGCAGCGTTGAAGACCCCCGCGTCAGGAACCAAGAGACCCAGTACTTC. Protein: CSVEDPRVRNQETQYF. V gene TRBV29-1 combines with J gene TRBJ2-5; D remains unclear. Germline V gene sequence: CDR1 SQVTM, CDR2 ANQGSEA. The CDR3 length is 16 residues. V dropped 0 bases and J dropped 0 bases, with 14 bases sitting between them.